Listed below are T cell receptor beta chains from one sample, sequenced in a study of immune evolution from preneoplasia to lung adenocarcinoma. Produced via immunoSEQ multiplex PCR; TCRdb's table is partial and in-frame only. The sample lists 7,600 or so clones; 79% were seen once. Material: FFPE adjacent normal lung tissue. These receptors all stem from a person between 60 and 79 years old with lung adenocarcinoma. Both conserved end residues are part of each CDR3. Fields, in order: J gene, V gene, D gene, CDR3 length, clone size, CDR3 protein, CDR3 DNA. The D gene is left open where the match is weak. Size values are once, few and many counts, or a class for expanded clones, and some rows have none.

TRBJ2-6	TRBV4-1	NA	15	NA	CASSQVDDGANVLTF	TGCGCCAGCAGCCAAGTTGATGATGGGGCCAACGTCCTGACTTTC
TRBJ1-2	TRBV10-3	TRBD1	17	NA	CAINPNPGGDSNYGYTF	TGTGCCATCAATCCCAACCCCGGGGGGGACAGTAACTATGGCTACACCTTC
TRBJ1-1	TRBV5-4	NA	13	NA	CASSLIGGTEAFF	TGTGCCAGCAGCTTGATAGGGGGGACTGAAGCTTTCTTT
TRBJ2-7	TRBV5-4	NA	15	NA	CASSLGRDSSYEQYF	TGTGCCAGCAGCTTGGGACGGGACTCCTCCTACGAGCAGTACTTC
TRBJ1-2	TRBV29-1	NA	11	NA	CSVVSPYGYTF	TGCAGCGTTGTCAGTCCGTATGGCTACACCTTC
TRBJ2-5	TRBV6-5	TRBD2	16	NA	CASSYVFQRGQETQYF	TGTGCCAGCAGTTACGTCTTCCAGCGGGGGCAAGAGACCCAGTACTTC
TRBJ2-2	TRBV28	NA	16	NA	CASSLGQGGYTGELFF	TGTGCCAGCAGTTTAGGACAGGGAGGGTACACCGGGGAGCTGTTTTTT
TRBJ2-5	TRBV7-2	TRBD1	14	NA	CASSRTGNQETQYF	TGTGCCAGCAGCCGGACAGGGAACCAAGAGACCCAGTACTTC
TRBJ1-6	TRBV7-9	NA	12	NA	CASSLATRPLHF	TGTGCCAGCAGCTTAGCGACCCGACCCCTCCACTTT
TRBJ2-2	TRBV6-5	NA	14	few	CASKMTSSAGELFF	TGTGCCAGCAAAATGACTAGTTCTGCCGGGGAGCTGTTTTTT
TRBJ1-2	TRBV5-6	NA	16	NA	CASSPWTGGAVYGYTF	TGTGCCAGCAGCCCATGGACTGGAGGGGCCGTCTATGGCTACACCTTC
TRBJ2-5	TRBV4-1	NA	14	NA	CASSQGWGPGTQYF	TGCGCCAGCAGCCAGGGTTGGGGGCCCGGGACCCAGTACTTC
TRBJ2-4	TRBV28	NA	15	NA	CASNSGGTVKNIQYF	TGTGCCAGCAACTCCGGGGGGACAGTCAAAAACATTCAGTACTTC
TRBJ2-7	TRBV18	NA	16	once	CASSPQTAGGSYEQYF	TGTGCCAGCTCACCCCAGACTGCCGGGGGCTCCTACGAGCAGTACTTC
TRBJ2-2	TRBV5-1	NA	14	few	CASSLDTYTGELFF	TGCGCCAGCAGCTTGGACACCTACACCGGGGAGCTGTTTTTT
TRBJ1-1	TRBV6-5	NA	14	once	CASRRGPLNTEAFF	TGTGCCAGCAGAAGAGGGCCGCTGAACACTGAAGCTTTCTTT
TRBJ2-3	TRBV6-5	NA	14	NA	CASSYSEGPMAQYF	TGTGCCAGCAGTTATAGCGAGGGTCCAATGGCGCAGTATTTT
TRBJ2-2	TRBV6-4	NA	12	NA	CATGGDTGELFF	TGTGCAACCGGGGGCGACACCGGGGAGCTGTTTTTT
TRBJ1-1	TRBV28	NA	13	NA	CASNRDGLTEAFF	TGTGCCAGCAACCGGGACGGCCTCACTGAAGCTTTCTTT
TRBJ2-3	TRBV19	NA	15	NA	CASSPRWGGTDTQYF	TGTGCCAGTAGTCCGCGCTGGGGGGGCACAGATACGCAGTATTTT
TRBJ2-3	TRBV11-2	TRBD2	17	NA	CASSLGLAGGSTDTQYF	TGTGCCAGCAGCTTAGGACTAGCGGGGGGGAGTACAGATACGCAGTATTTT
TRBJ1-1	TRBV2	TRBD1	16	NA	CATGWDSNKMNTEAFF	TGTGCCACCGGGTGGGACAGTAATAAGATGAACACTGAAGCTTTCTTT
TRBJ2-1	TRBV5-1	NA	15	NA	CASSLEGRQDNEQFF	TGCGCCAGCAGCTTGGAAGGGAGACAGGACAATGAGCAGTTCTTC
TRBJ2-1	TRBV10-2	TRBD2	15	NA	CASSHLAGGYNEQFF	TGCGCCAGCTCTCATCTAGCGGGGGGCTACAATGAGCAGTTCTTC
TRBJ2-3	TRBV7-9	NA	12	NA	CASSLEGDTQYF	TGTGCCAGCAGCTTAGAAGGTGATACGCAGTATTTT
TRBJ1-2	TRBV28	NA	13	NA	CASSPVPPGGYTF	TGTGCCAGCAGCCCGGTCCCCCCGGGTGGCTACACCTTC
TRBJ1-1	TRBV6-5	NA	12	NA	CASSTGNTEAFF	TGTGCCAGCAGTACAGGGAACACTGAAGCTTTCTTT
TRBJ2-1	TRBV29-1	NA	13	NA	CSVAPDFSNEQFF	TGCAGCGTCGCCCCTGACTTCTCCAATGAGCAGTTCTTC
TRBJ1-4	TRBV6-1	NA	16	NA	CASSESRRLTNEKLFF	TGTGCCAGCAGTGAAAGCCGGAGACTAACTAATGAAAAACTGTTTTTT
TRBJ2-3	TRBV5-4	TRBD2	15	once	CASSLGGSFGDTQYF	TGTGCCAGCAGCTTGGGCGGGAGCTTCGGAGATACGCAGTATTTT
TRBJ2-2	TRBV11-2	NA	14	NA	CASSLLRVTGELFF	TGTGCCAGCAGCTTACTCCGGGTCACCGGGGAGCTGTTTTTT